One sample yielded the 18 T cell receptor beta chains listed below, sequenced in a study of blood T cell repertoires in COVID-19. TCRdb's table, derived via immunoSEQ multiplex PCR, lists solely in-frame clones and lacks some. The repertoire has fewer than 200,000 clones, roughly 83% of them found once; the top ten carry 4.4%. Sample: PBMCs or T cells enriched from blood (not recorded which). The receptors were gathered from a woman aged 45-59 years who had recovered from COVID-19.

The rearrangement links TRBV5-1 to TRBJ2-3, with D perhaps TRBD1 (5 bases). From germline, CDR1 is SGHRS and CDR2 YFSETQ. The length of the CDR3 is 14 residues. V dropped 4 bases and J dropped 2 bases, with 11 bases sitting between them. As DNA, the CDR3 is TGCGCCAGCAGCGCCAGGGCATACACAGATACGCAGTATTTT. Protein product: CASSARAYTDTQYF.

The chain is built from TRBV2 and TRBJ1-3, with a weak D call TRBD1 (5 bases). Trimming removed 2 bases from V and 2 bases from J, with 13 bases in between. Germline V gene lookup returns CDR1 SNHLY and CDR2 FYNNEI. The CDR3 runs to 16 residues. CDR3 DNA: TGTGCCAGCAGTGAAAGCGGGGGGGGAGCTGGAAACACCATATATTTT. This translates into CASSESGGGAGNTIYF. The variable domain in full, completed from reference TRBV2 and TRBJ1-3, reads EPEVTQTPSHQVTQMGQEVILRCVPISNHLYFYWYRQILGQKVEFLVSFYNNEISEKSEIFDDQFSVERPDGSNFTLKIRSTKLEDSAMYFCASSESGGGAGNTIYFGEGSWLTVV.

This sequence joins TRBV6-5 and TRBJ1-3; possibly TRBD1 for D (6 bases). Per the germline V gene, CDR1 is MNHEY and CDR2 is SVGAGI. V lost 10 bases, J lost 0 bases, and 13 bases lay in between. The CDR3 loop spans 14 amino acids. CDR3 loop: CATHTGISGNTIYF. The CDR3 DNA is TGTGCCACCCATACAGGGATCTCTGGAAACACCATATATTTT.

The chain couples TRBV9 to TRBJ2-1, with D uncertain. There are 14 residues in the CDR3. The V gene's germline CDR1 is SGDLS and CDR2 YYNGEE. V lost 3 bases, J lost 2 bases, and 9 bases lay in between. CDR3 loop: CASSGFEAYNEQFF. In DNA, the CDR3 is TGTGCCAGCAGCGGCTTCGAGGCCTACAATGAGCAGTTCTTC. The variable domain in full, completed from reference TRBV9 and TRBJ2-1, reads DSGVTQTPKHLITATGQRVTLRCSPRSGDLSVYWYQQSLDQGLQFLIQYYNGEERAKGNILERFSAQQFPDLHSELNLSSLELGDSALYFCASSGFEAYNEQFFGPGTRLTVL.

The chain links TRBV13 to TRBJ1-1; 7 bases align to TRBD1. The CDR3 runs 14 residues. Germline lookup yields CDR1 PRHDT and CDR2 FYEKMQ (reference sequence). The V gene end was trimmed by 2 bases and the J gene end by 3 bases; junction bases not matched to a gene: 3. CDR3 region: CASSLYRGDTEAFF. CDR3 nucleotide sequence: TGTGCCAGCAGCTTATACAGGGGTGACACTGAAGCTTTCTTT. Full variable domain (rest looked up from reference TRBV13 and TRBJ1-1): AAGVIQSPRHLIKEKRETATLKCYPIPRHDTVYWYQQGPGQDPQFLISFYEKMQSDKGSIPDRFSAQQFSDYHSELNMSSLELGDSALYFCASSLYRGDTEAFFGQGTRLTVV.

The V gene is TRBV5-1, the J gene TRBJ2-1; 10 nucleotides line up with TRBD2. CDR3 length: 16 amino acids. Germline CDR1 reads SGHRS; CDR2 reads YFSETQ. The J segment lost 3 bases and the V segment lost 0 bases, leaving 3 bases of the junction unmatched. In DNA, the CDR3 is TGCGCCAGCAGCTTGGGTAGCGGGAGGTACTACAATGAGCAGTTCTTC. This sequence encodes CASSLGSGRYYNEQFF.

This chain connects TRBV10-3 to TRBJ1-4; tentative D call: TRBD1 (5 bases). V lost 6 bases and J lost 7, with 18 bases in between. CDR1 and CDR2 from the germline V gene are ENHRY and SYGVKD. The CDR3 loop spans 15 amino acids. The CDR3 sequence: CAISDATVSAEKLFF. The CDR3 DNA reads as TGTGCCATCAGCGACGCGACAGTCTCAGCTGAAAAACTGTTTTTT.

This chain connects TRBV10-3 to TRBJ2-7; TRBD2 is a possible D gene (6 bases). Trimming pared 2 bases from V and 4 bases from J, leaving 9 bases between. The V gene's germline CDR1 is ENHRY and CDR2 SYGVKD. The CDR3 covers 13 residues. The chain's CDR3 is CAISETEGYEQYV. CDR3 coding DNA: TGTGCCATCAGTGAGACGGAGGGGTACGAGCAGTACGTC.

This sequence joins TRBV14 and TRBJ2-5; D is unresolved. V was pared by 0 bases and J by 5 bases, with 13 bases between. The CDR3 contains 15 residues. The germline CDR1 and CDR2 sequences are SGHDN and FVKESK. CDR3 nucleotide sequence: TGTGCCAGCAGCCAAGATCTGGCCTTGGGCGAGACCCAGTACTTC. Protein sequence: CASSQDLALGETQYF.

This clone has a single count. V gene TRBV13 combines with J gene TRBJ2-2, with unresolved D. V gave up 0 bases and J gave up 6 bases, with 5 bases separating them. From germline, CDR1 is PRHDT and CDR2 FYEKMQ (reference sequence). This CDR3 has 13 residues. CDR3 residues: CASSLGPAGELFF. The CDR3 DNA follows: TGTGCCAGCAGCTTAGGTCCAGCCGGGGAGCTGTTTTTT.

This clone has a handful of counts. The chain carries TRBV6-5 and TRBJ1-3; 9 nucleotides line up with TRBD1. The V segment lost 7 bases and the J segment 8 bases; nucleotides outside the gene matches: 6. There are 13 residues in the CDR3. The germline V gene has CDR1 MNHEY and CDR2 SVGAGI. As DNA, the CDR3 is TGTGCCAGCATCGGACAGGGGTCAGACACCATATATTTT. As protein: CASIGQGSDTIYF.

The chain couples TRBV18 to TRBJ2-5; D perhaps matches TRBD2 (6 bases). CDR1 and CDR2 (germline): KGHSH, LQKENI. V lost 3 bases and J lost 2, with 13 bases in between. The CDR3 is 15 amino acids. The CDR3 loop reads CASSPRTLAQETQYF. CDR3 nucleotides: TGTGCCAGCTCACCGCGTACCCTAGCGCAAGAGACCCAGTACTTC.

The V and J genes are TRBV28 and TRBJ1-1; possibly TRBD1 for D (5 bases). Looked up from germline, CDR1 is MDHEN and CDR2 is SYDVKM. Deletions cut 5 bases from V and 4 bases from J, with 14 bases between. CDR3 length: 14 residues. CDR3 bases: TGTGCCAGCAGTCCATCCCCGGGGGGCACTGAAGCTTTCTTT. Protein sequence: CASSPSPGGTEAFF.

The chain joins TRBV5-1 to TRBJ2-1; possible D gene TRBD2, 6 bases. The V end lost 9 bases, the J end lost 0 bases, and 16 bases lay between the germline ends. The CDR3 extends over 15 amino acids. The germline CDR1 and CDR2 sequences are SGHRS and YFSETQ. The CDR3 DNA is TGCGCCACCTCCCCCGGGGGTAGCTCCTACAATGAGCAGTTCTTC. The encoded protein is CATSPGGSSYNEQFF.

J is TRBJ1-1 and V is TRBV5-4; D remains unclear. There are 12 residues in the CDR3. Germline CDR1 SGHNT, CDR2 YYREEE (reference sequence). V was shortened by 0 bases and J by 3 bases, with 3 bases between the two germline ends. CDR3 region: CASSLVDTEAFF. The CDR3 DNA sequence: TGTGCCAGCAGCTTGGTCGACACTGAAGCTTTCTTT.

The chain employs TRBV13 and TRBJ2-2; weak D call: TRBD1 (5 bases). With 7 bases removed from V and 6 bases from J, the gap between germline ends came to 12 bases. The CDR3 extends over 13 amino acids. CDR1 is PRHDT and CDR2 is FYEKMQ in the germline V gene (reference sequence). The CDR3 coding sequence is TGTGCCAGCAACGACAGAGGCCCCGGGGAGCTGTTTTTT. Its translation is CASNDRGPGELFF.

V is TRBV7-2 and J is TRBJ2-3; 12 bases are shared with TRBD2. The CDR3 has 16 residues. V trimming: 4 bases; J trimming: 6 bases; junction bases outside the gene matches: 8. Germline assignment: CDR1 SGHTA and CDR2 FQGNSA. DNA of the CDR3: TGTGCCAGCAGCTCAACTAGCGGGAGGAACGCGGATACGCAGTATTTT. Residues: CASSSTSGRNADTQYF. Full variable domain (remainder filled in from reference TRBV7-2 and TRBJ2-3): GAGVSQSPSNKVTEKGKDVELRCDPISGHTALYWYRQSLGQGLEFLIYFQGNSAPDKSGLPSDRFSAERTGGSVSTLTIQRTQQEDSAVYLCASSSTSGRNADTQYFGPGTRLTVL.

This clone has just one count. This sequence joins TRBV7-6 and TRBJ1-1; possibly TRBD1 for D (5 bases). The V gene's germline CDR1 is SGHVS and CDR2 FNYEAQ. V gave up 1 base and J gave up 4 bases, with 13 bases separating them. The CDR3 has 15 amino acids. In DNA form, the CDR3 reads TGTGCCAGCAGCTTAGACGGGGGTTCGGGCACTGAAGCTTTCTTT. Its protein is CASSLDGGSGTEAFF. The full variable domain, completed using reference TRBV7-6 and TRBJ1-1, is GAGVSQSPRYKVTKRGQDVALRCDPISGHVSLYWYRQALGQGPEFLTYFNYEAQQDKSGLPNDRFSAERPEGSISTLTIQRTEQRDSAMYRCASSLDGGSGTEAFFGQGTRLTVV.